This paragraph reports one TCR beta chain. Its antigen remains unidentified. This record belongs to a study of vaccination effects on CD4 cells after COVID-19. The CDR3 covers 15 residues. V was clipped by 1 base and J by 7 bases; unmatched bases: 1. Germline V gives CDR1 SGHTA, CDR2 FQGNSA. After more than 8 days in culture, the CD4+ T cells were isolated. All study participants received two doses of BNT162b2 or mRNA-1273 vaccine. The protocol was immunoSEQ multiplex PCR, while the TCRdb copy is restricted to in-frame clones and leaves out a portion. The sample carries some 30,000 clones, over 70% recorded once.

J is TRBJ1-6 and V is TRBV7-2, with 10 bases that match TRBD1. The clonotype was recovered from a human donor who received a COVID-19 vaccine. Sequences were derived from CD4+ T cells from PBMCs cultured without peptide, sampled after COVID-19 vaccination. CDR3 sequence (DNA): TGTGCCAGCAGCTTAGGACAGGGGGCCAATTCACCCCTCCACTTT. It yields the protein CASSLGQGANSPLHF.